This TCR beta chain was observed in a study of blood T cell repertoires in COVID-19. Study context: Samples of COVID-19 (acute and convalescent) were obtained from the United States, Italy and Spain. PBMCs, B-cell-depleted T cells, or T cells provided the cDNA or gDNA that made up the material.

Original processing methods: Estimated nucleated cell counts came from reference gene primer amplification. The data were produced by immunoSEQ multiplex PCR, yet TCRdb's version contains in-frame clones alone and is incomplete. D and trimming come from the DNA, and the V and J calls and clone size come from that table. Here the sample spans some 33,000 clones, 90% being singletons. Trimming pared 1 base from V and 4 bases from J, leaving 5 bases between. This CDR3 is 12 amino acids long. The chain couples TRBV12-3 or TRBV12-4 to TRBJ2-7; weak D call: TRBD1 (5 bases). The receptor was derived from a man aged 70 or older with active or convalescent COVID-19. Sequencing was done on a sample of peripheral blood. This chain's CDR3 is CASSLGQYEQYF. CDR3 coding DNA: TGTGCCAGCAGTTTAGGACAGTACGAGCAGTACTTC.